This T cell receptor beta chain was captured in a study of shared clonotypes between healthy human individuals. Terminally differentiated effector memory CD45RA+ cells were left out of the naive CD8 fraction, which was CD45RO-negative and positively selected for CCR7. Generated by immunoSEQ multiplex PCR, the TCRdb table keeps only in-frame clones and is missing some. In the table there are hundreds of thousands of clones, 95% to 98% of which are singletons. V gave up 9 bases and J gave up 0 bases, with 9 bases separating them. The CDR3 extends over 13 amino acids. In germline, CDR1 is SNHLY, CDR2 FYNNEI.

The V call is TRBV2, the J call TRBJ1-3, with D hard to call. Sequencing was performed on naive CD8+ T cells sorted from blood. This receptor was obtained from a man aged 30 to 39 in good health. In DNA, the CDR3 is TGTGCCAGTGGGCCAAACTCTGGAAACACCATATATTTT. Its protein product is CASGPNSGNTIYF.